Described below is a single TCR beta chain sequence and its context. Its antigen has not been determined. Base qualities are missing; no much larger clone stands one base away. CDR1 and CDR2 are read off the germline V gene as SNHLY and FYNNEI. V and J are truncated by 2 bases and 5 bases respectively, leaving an intervening sequence of 2 bases. Including the terminal cysteine and phenylalanine, the CDR3 comprises 11 residues. The CDR3 DNA has 33 bases and is translated from base 1. This specimen comes from a study of T cells after yellow fever vaccination (dated by TCRdb to the late 2010s). Looking at the study overall: Libraries from fractions with low cell numbers were prepared with the SMART-Seq v4 Ultra Low Input RNA kit. The cohort comprised two healthy male donors, one aged 18 to 29 and one aged 30 to 40 years. Bulk PBMC replicates and cell subsets were isolated from blood drawn at multiple timepoints before and after both primary and secondary immunization. To track T-cell clones before and after primary and booster YFV17D yellow fever vaccination, bulk TCR alpha and beta repertoires were sequenced longitudinally. Study-wide conclusions, independent of this receptor: Computational filtering was required because FACS-sorted repertoires could contain abundant contaminating clonotypes from the bulk population. Most clones expanded after primary vaccination were re-detected after the booster (almost 98% of CD4 and around 86% of CD8), suggesting broad memory maintenance. The secondary T-cell response was found to be weaker but faster than the primary response, with a peak reached on day 5 rather than on day 15. A small fraction of clonotypes showed up in both the CD4 and CD8 compartments, probably as a result of convergent recombination. Because the study included only two donors, the extent to which the findings can be generalized is limited.

The listed sequencing device is Illumina NovaSeq 6000. TCR cDNA was synthesized by 5'RACE template switching, which introduced a universal primer site and unique molecular identifiers. Priming for cDNA synthesis came from both the TCR alpha and TCR beta constant segments. Libraries were amplified in two PCR steps, with sample barcodes and sequencing adapters added in the second step. Sequencing of libraries was performed on Illumina HiSeq 2500 (2x100 bp) or NovaSeq (2x150 bp). In the paper's pipeline: MIGEC handled demultiplexing of reads and collapsing into UMI consensus sequences, while MiXCR performed V(D)J alignment. Clonotypes responding to the vaccine were identified with edgeR on replicate PBMC samples, with the criteria of FDR below 0.01 and a log2 fold change above 5 up to day 15. Each bulk clonotype was labeled CD4 or CD8 based on which sequenced repertoire, CD4 or CD8, contained the clonotype at higher abundance. TCRdb's own reprocessing of the public reads used fastp at Q25 and MiXCR and kept productive beta chains. Rows matching on CDR3 protein sequence are summarized as one entry with the most common DNA and genes. It is TCRdb's table, rather than the study itself, that gives the V and J calls and clone size. The sample records a few hundred thousand distinct CDR3 sequences, 5.2% of which are singletons. The ten largest clones capture around 3.5% of the sample.

Per the publication, the treatment or condition label means: live attenuated yellow fever vaccine strain. PBMCs were isolated from peripheral blood using a standard Ficoll-Paque protocol. Dynabeads CD4 and CD8 positive selection kits were used to isolate CD4 and CD8 T-cell fractions. TriZol was used to extract RNA from bulk PBMCs, from CD4 and CD8 fractions, and from dextramer-positive and dextramer-negative fractions. The sequence was collected from a man between 18 and 35 years old who received the YFV17D yellow fever vaccine. The sample here was CD4+ T cells sorted from PBMCs, taken on the day of the yellow fever booster vaccination. The chain was built from TRBV2 and TRBJ2-3; no confident D gene assignment can be made. The DNA is TGTGCCAGCAGTGAAAAAGATACGCAGTATTTT. It translates as CASSEKDTQYF.